This paragraph covers one T cell receptor beta chain sequence. What it recognizes is unknown. The same CDR3 arises from other DNA sequences in this sample as well. Sequencing used immunoSEQ multiplex PCR; TCRdb keeps in-frame clones, though not all of them. The data show roughly 96,000 clones, with roughly 88% seen just once and approximately 5% held by the top ten. These data come from a study of identifying expanded T cells in peripheral blood. Overall study findings and caveats: Technical replicates showed roughly 1.2 changed clones; about two weeks roughly 15; four weeks 19.

The length of the CDR3 is 18 residues. With 0 bases removed from V and 4 bases from J, the gap between germline ends came to 24 bases. CDR1 and CDR2 from the germline V gene are GTSNPN and SVGIG (reference sequence). This clonotype was obtained from a person aged 18 to 75 in good health. Sequencing was carried out using blood. The rearrangement links TRBV30 to TRBJ1-2, with D perhaps TRBD1 (6 bases). The CDR3 bases are TGTGCCTGGAGTGTAAGGGGGGAGGGGTGGGTATGTCTCTATGGCTACACCTTC. As protein: CAWSVRGEGWVCLYGYTF.